This TCR beta chain originates from a study of T cells in Graves' hyperthyroidism and ophthalmopathy. Findings of the study overall: Patients with ophthalmopathy were separated from those with stable hyperthyroidism by a 13 V-J model. Blood held most thyroid clonotypes expanded above 0.001 frequency.

This clonotype was picked up a small number of times. No antigen is known for it. There were TCR beta CDR3 regions amplified from RNA transcripts. The HTBI primer set was used in a first-round RT-PCR of the TCR CDR3. MiXCR, run by TCRdb on the multiplex PCR reads, gives a single entry per CDR3 protein. The sample records fewer than 450,000 distinct CDR3 sequences, roughly a sixth being singletons. Diagnostic decisions used clinical symptoms, serum thyroxine and TRAb, thyroid ultrasound and orbital computed tomography. Blood was drawn at first hyperthyroidism diagnosis, before any ophthalmopathy symptoms. The CDR3 loop spans 10 amino acids. Germline CDR1 is LNHDA and CDR2 is SQIVND (reference sequence). V shed 9 bases and J shed 10 bases, with 10 bases lying between them.

The TCR originated in a young woman with Graves' hyperthyroidism that later progressed to Graves' ophthalmopathy. This chain connects TRBV19 to TRBJ1-5; D not resolved. Material for sequencing was blood. Here the CDR3 reads CASHNIPQHF. Written as DNA, the CDR3 is TGTGCCAGCCATAATATACCCCAGCATTTT.